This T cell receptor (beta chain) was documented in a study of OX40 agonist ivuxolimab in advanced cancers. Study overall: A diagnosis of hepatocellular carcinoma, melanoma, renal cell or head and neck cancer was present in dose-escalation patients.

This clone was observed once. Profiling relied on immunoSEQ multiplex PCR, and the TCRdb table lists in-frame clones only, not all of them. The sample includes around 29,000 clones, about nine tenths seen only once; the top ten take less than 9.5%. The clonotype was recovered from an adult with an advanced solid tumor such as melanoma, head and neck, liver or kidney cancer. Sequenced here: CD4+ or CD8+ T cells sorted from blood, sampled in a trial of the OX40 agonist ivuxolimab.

The CDR3 is CASSSGTLEVEQYF. In nucleotides, the CDR3 is TGTGCCAGCAGCTCTGGGACGTTGGAGGTCGAGCAGTACTTC. V is TRBV7-8 and J is TRBJ2-7, with D possibly called TRBD1 or TRBD2 (5 bases each). CDR1 and CDR2 (germline): SGHVS, FQNEAQ. Between the trimmed V and J ends, which lost 4 bases and 6 bases, there was a span of 16 bases. CDR3 length: 14 amino acids.